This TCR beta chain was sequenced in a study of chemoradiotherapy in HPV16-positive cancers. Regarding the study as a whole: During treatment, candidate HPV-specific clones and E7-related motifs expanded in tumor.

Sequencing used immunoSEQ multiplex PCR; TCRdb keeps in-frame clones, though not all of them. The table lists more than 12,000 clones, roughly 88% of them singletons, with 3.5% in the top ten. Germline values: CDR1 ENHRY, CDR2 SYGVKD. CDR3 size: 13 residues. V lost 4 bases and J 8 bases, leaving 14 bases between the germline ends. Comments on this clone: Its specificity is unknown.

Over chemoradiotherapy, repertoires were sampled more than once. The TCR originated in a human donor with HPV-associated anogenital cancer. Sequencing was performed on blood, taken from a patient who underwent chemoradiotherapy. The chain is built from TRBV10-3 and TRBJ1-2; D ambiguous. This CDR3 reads CAISVDPREGYTF. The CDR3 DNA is TGTGCCATCAGTGTCGATCCCCGGGAGGGCTACACCTTC.